The clone carrying this T cell receptor (beta chain) is labeled medium-sized. Antigen specificity is unknown. The data belong to a study of vaccination effects on CD4 cells after COVID-19. Whole-study context: The median interval between the second dose and post-vaccine sampling was 72 days. Findings of the study overall: Late in the post-vaccination period, infection-induced and vaccine-induced clones underwent marked clonal contraction. Sampling in the study covered few convalescent patients and included no early post-infection timepoints.

Expansion of antigen-specific CD4+ T cells with viral peptide pools was carried out by the ViraFEST assay before sequencing. Following 10 days of culture, CD4+ T cells were isolated. Two doses of BNT162b2 or mRNA-1273 vaccine were administered to participants. Half-medium exchanges with IL-2 medium took place on days 3 and 7. The CDR3 consists of 15 residues. The germline V gene encodes CDR1 LNHDA and CDR2 SQIVND (reference sequence). V lost 8 bases, J lost 7 bases, and 23 bases lay in between. This table comes from immunoSEQ multiplex PCR, and its TCRdb copy is limited to in-frame clones, with some not included. The sample shows under 35,000 clones, more than 55% of them seen only once.

The source was CD4+ T cells from PBMCs cultured with SARS-CoV-2 spike peptides, collected after COVID-19 vaccination. This rearrangement joins TRBV19 to TRBJ1-2, with TRBD1 as a possible D gene (5 bases). The source is a human donor who received a COVID-19 vaccine. The chain's CDR3 is CASYTGTYRIGGYTF. For the CDR3, the DNA is TGTGCCAGTTACACCGGGACCTATAGAATTGGTGGCTACACCTTC.